The 14 T cell receptor beta chains below were found in one sample sequenced in a study of blood T cell repertoires in COVID-19. Using immunoSEQ multiplex PCR, the repertoire was profiled, and TCRdb retains in-frame clones only, with some absent. The sample lists roughly 250,000 clones, 70% to 90% occurring once. Sample: peripheral blood. The source of these receptors is a woman aged 40 to 50 who had recovered from COVID-19.

This clone occurred a few times. The V gene is TRBV6-5, the J gene TRBJ2-3; TRBD2 matches at 15 bases. The CDR3 runs to 16 residues. Germline V gives CDR1 MNHEY, CDR2 SVGAGI. Germline trimming cut 0 bases from V and 5 bases from J; bases unmatched to any gene: 0. The CDR3 DNA follows: TGTGCCAGCAGTTACTCGGGACTAGCGGGAGGAGATACGCAGTATTTT. It specifies CASSYSGLAGGDTQYF.

A remark on this clone: The junction does not match germline at one end; this may be a read error. The chain uses TRBV7-7 and TRBJ2-2, with D possibly being TRBD2 (6 bases). This CDR3 has 15 residues. Germline CDR1 and CDR2: SSHAT and FNYEAQ (reference sequence). The CDR3 nucleotides are TGTGCTAGCAGCCCCCGACTAGATGACACCGGGGAGCTGTTTTTT. Protein: CASSPRLDDTGELFF.

The chain has TRBV6-5 and TRBJ2-5, with D perhaps matching TRBD1 (6 bases). Germline V gene lookup returns CDR1 MNHEY and CDR2 SVGAGI. CDR3 length equals 12 residues. Trimming cost V 6 bases and J 1 base, with 6 bases left between them. The CDR3 nucleotides are TGTGCCAGCAGGGACAGCCAAGAGACCCAGTACTTC. It encodes CASRDSQETQYF.

V usage is TRBV7-6 and J usage is TRBJ2-2; 10 bases match TRBD2. The germline V gene encodes CDR1 SGHVS and CDR2 FNYEAQ. V lost 5 bases to trimming and J lost 5 bases; unmatched junction nucleotides: 14. The length of the CDR3 is 18 residues. The CDR3: CASSLLRAGGRGTGELFF. For the CDR3, the DNA is TGTGCCAGCAGCCTCCTTCGAGCGGGAGGGAGGGGGACCGGGGAGCTGTTTTTT.

The chain carries TRBV7-9 and TRBJ2-7; perhaps TRBD1 as D (7 bases). Trimming took 2 bases from V and 5 from J, leaving 16 bases between them. From germline, CDR1 is SEHNR and CDR2 FQNEAQ (reference sequence). The CDR3 covers 15 residues. The CDR3 sequence: CASSLQSQGRNEQYF. The CDR3 nucleotides read TGTGCCAGCAGCTTACAATCACAGGGGAGGAACGAGCAGTACTTC.

The V call is TRBV25-1, the J call TRBJ2-1, with 8 bases lining up with TRBD1. The CDR3 consists of 14 residues. The J segment lost 6 bases and the V segment lost 3 bases, leaving 4 bases of the junction unmatched. Germline V gene lookup returns CDR1 MGHDK and CDR2 SYGVNS. CDR3 DNA sequence: TGTGCCAGCAGTGATCGGACAGGGATCAATGAGCAGTTCTTC. Translating it yields CASSDRTGINEQFF. The whole variable domain, filled in from reference TRBV25-1 and TRBJ2-1, reads EADIYQTPRYLVIGTGKKITLECSQTMGHDKMYWYQQDPGMELHLIHYSYGVNSTEKGDLSSESTVSRIRTEHFPLTLESARPSHTSQYLCASSDRTGINEQFFGPGTRLTVL.

The genes are TRBV10-3 and TRBJ2-1; the D gene is possibly TRBD2 (5 bases). There are 16 residues in the CDR3. V was clipped by 3 bases and J by 2 bases, with 14 bases between them. Germline loops: CDR1 ENHRY, CDR2 SYGVKD. CDR3 sequence: CAISETLAATYNEQFF. CDR3 coding DNA: TGTGCCATCAGTGAAACGCTAGCCGCAACCTACAATGAGCAGTTCTTC.

This chain connects TRBV5-1 to TRBJ2-1, with D perhaps matching TRBD1 (5 bases). V was cut by 7 bases and J by 8 bases, with 19 bases left in between. Germline CDR1 reads SGHRS; CDR2 reads YFSETQ. The CDR3 has 14 amino acids. This CDR3 is CASQPTELIYEQFF. The CDR3 coding sequence is TGCGCCAGCCAACCGACAGAACTAATATATGAGCAGTTCTTC.

This chain links TRBV7-2 with TRBJ2-5; TRBD1 aligns across 10 bases. CDR3 length: 14 amino acids. Germline V gene data show CDR1 as SGHTA and CDR2 as FQGNSA. With V trimmed by 5 bases and J by 7 bases, 7 bases remained unmatched. CDR3 in amino acids: CASSDGQGEWTQYF. The CDR3 DNA follows: TGTGCCAGCAGCGATGGACAGGGGGAATGGACCCAGTACTTC.

This chain connects TRBV7-2 to TRBJ1-5; 9 bases align to TRBD1. The CDR3 loop spans 16 amino acids. CDR1 and CDR2 (germline): SGHTA, FQGNSA. Losses at the gene ends were 6 bases for V and 2 bases for J; bases not matched to a gene: 8. The DNA for the CDR3 is TGTGCCAGCAGTCCCACAGGGGGCGCGGGCAATCAGCCCCAGCATTTT. Translation: CASSPTGGAGNQPQHF.

The chain uses TRBV30 and TRBJ2-1; the match to TRBD2 covers 10 bases. After removal of 5 bases from V and 6 bases from J, the junction contained 4 bases not matched to a gene. From germline, CDR1 is GTSNPN and CDR2 SVGIG (reference sequence). CDR3 length: 13 residues. CDR3 residues: CAWEAGGPNEQFF. The DNA for the CDR3 is TGTGCCTGGGAAGCGGGAGGGCCCAATGAGCAGTTCTTC. Drawing the rest from reference TRBV30 and TRBJ2-1, the complete variable domain is SQTIHQWPATLVQPVGSPLSLECTVEGTSNPNLYWYRQAAGRGLQLLFYSVGIGQISSEVPQNLSASRPQDRQFILSSKKLLLSDSGFYLCAWEAGGPNEQFFGPGTRLTVL.

This clone was recorded once. This rearrangement joins TRBV7-3 to TRBJ2-3; no definite D call. The V end was cut by 2 bases, the J end by 4 bases, with 13 bases between. The germline V gene has CDR1 SGHTA and CDR2 FQGTGA. CDR3 size: 15 residues. The CDR3 DNA is TGTGCCAGCAGCTTAGCTCGTGGGCCCTCAGATACGCAGTATTTT. As protein: CASSLARGPSDTQYF.

The chain is built from TRBV2 and TRBJ2-5, with unresolved D. The germline V gene has CDR1 SNHLY and CDR2 FYNNEI. The length of the CDR3 is 18 residues. V lost 2 bases and J 5 bases, leaving 24 bases between the germline ends. This chain's CDR3 is CASSERPLGGGFTETQYF. CDR3 in DNA: TGTGCCAGCAGTGAAAGGCCTTTGGGTGGCGGTTTTACGGAGACCCAGTACTTC.

CDR3 DNA: TGTGCCGGTGACGGCGGGCAGTATTTT. Protein product: CAGDGGQYF. The chain joins TRBV30 to TRBJ2-3, with no clear D. CDR3 length: 9 amino acids. Trimming stripped 8 bases from V and 11 bases from J, with 11 bases between. From germline, CDR1 is GTSNPN and CDR2 SVGIG (reference sequence).